Presented here are 4 T cell receptor beta chains from one specimen sequenced in a study of blood T cell repertoires in COVID-19. The method was immunoSEQ multiplex PCR; TCRdb's version includes in-frame clones alone and lacks a portion of them. The sample holds approximately 300,000 clones, roughly 90% seen once. Sequencing was carried out using PBMCs or T cells enriched from blood (not recorded which). These TCRs come from a man in his 60s who had recovered from COVID-19.

The gene calls are TRBV28 and TRBJ2-7; weak D call: TRBD2 (6 bases). In germline, CDR1 is MDHEN, CDR2 SYDVKM. The CDR3 is made up of 14 amino acids. Trimming took 3 bases from V and 2 from J, leaving 11 bases between them. The CDR3 DNA reads as TGTGCCAGCAGTTTGGGGGGAAGGCCCTACGAGCAGTACTTC. This sequence encodes CASSLGGRPYEQYF.

This clone was seen a single time. The V call is TRBV6-5, the J call TRBJ1-2, with D maybe TRBD1 (6 bases). Germline V gene sequence: CDR1 MNHEY, CDR2 SVGAGI. The CDR3 contains 15 residues. V lost 1 base, J lost 2 bases, and 11 bases lay in between. The CDR3 DNA is TGTGCCAGCAGTTACTATTCCGGGACAAACTATGGCTACACCTTC. Amino acids: CASSYYSGTNYGYTF.

V and J are TRBV9 and TRBJ2-5; 9 bases map to TRBD1. The CDR3 contains 14 residues. Losses at the gene ends were 2 bases for V and 5 bases for J; bases not matched to a gene: 4. CDR1 SGDLS and CDR2 YYNGEE come from the germline V gene. CDR3 sequence reads: CASSVPGTGETQYF. The CDR3 bases are TGTGCCAGCAGCGTCCCCGGGACAGGGGAGACCCAGTACTTC.

This clone has just a few counts. The chain links TRBV4-1 to TRBJ2-7; TRBD1 agrees at 9 bases. The ends lost 7 bases at V and 2 bases at J; junction bases unmatched: 9. The V gene's germline CDR1 is MGHRA and CDR2 YSYEKL. The CDR3 runs to 15 residues. Here the CDR3 reads CASTHPGQGPYEQYF. CDR3 nucleotide sequence: TGCGCCAGCACCCACCCCGGACAGGGGCCCTACGAGCAGTACTTC.